This TCR beta chain came from a study of CDR3 diversity in severe acne. V gave up 5 bases and J gave up 3 bases; unmatched junction bases: 4. The germline V gene encodes CDR1 MNHGY and CDR2 SVAAGI. CDR3 length: 15 residues. This clonotype has just one count. Via MiXCR, TCRdb re-called the PCR reads, giving one row per CDR3 protein. Found here are approximately 90,000 distinct CDR3 sequences, around 47% of them singletons; the top ten hold around a tenth. This clonotype was sampled from a male donor with severe acne vulgaris. This sequence joins TRBV6-9 and TRBJ2-6, with 7 bases fitting TRBD1. Source material: blood. The CDR3 DNA sequence: TGTGCCAGCAGTGAGAGGGGGCGTGGGGCCAACGTCCTGACTTTC. Translated, it gives CASSERGRGANVLTF.